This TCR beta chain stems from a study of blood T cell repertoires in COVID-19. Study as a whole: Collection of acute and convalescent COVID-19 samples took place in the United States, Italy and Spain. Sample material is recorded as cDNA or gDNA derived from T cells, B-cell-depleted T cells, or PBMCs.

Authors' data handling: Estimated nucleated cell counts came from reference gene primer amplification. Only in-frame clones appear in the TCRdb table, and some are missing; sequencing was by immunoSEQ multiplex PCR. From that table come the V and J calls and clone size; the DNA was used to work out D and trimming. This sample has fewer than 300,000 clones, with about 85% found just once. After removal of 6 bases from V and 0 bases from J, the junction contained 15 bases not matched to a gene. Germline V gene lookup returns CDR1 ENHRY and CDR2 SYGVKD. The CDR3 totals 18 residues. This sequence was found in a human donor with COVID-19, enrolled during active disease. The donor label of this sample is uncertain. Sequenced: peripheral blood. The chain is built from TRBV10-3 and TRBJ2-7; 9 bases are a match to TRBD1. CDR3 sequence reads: CAISRDRAQDPSSYEQYF. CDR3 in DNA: TGTGCCATCAGCAGGGACAGGGCCCAAGACCCCAGCTCCTACGAGCAGTACTTC.